These 4 T cell receptor beta chains were sequenced from one sample in a study of a mutant IDH1 vaccine in newly diagnosed glioma. Sample time point: week 5, during vaccination. Vaccinated patients received 300 ug of mutant IDH1 20-mer peptide per dose, with topical imiquimod. Measured with immunoSEQ multiplex PCR; TCRdb has only the in-frame clones, and not every one. The sample has around 34,000 clones, around 58% seen once; the top ten hold 9.5% to 12%. These TCRs are of unknown antigen specificity. The source material was PBMCs, sampled from a glioma patient whose treatment included an IDH1 peptide vaccine. The receptors stem from a woman aged 18-29 years with glioma.

This clone was detected a few times. This sequence joins TRBV13 and TRBJ2-4; D may be TRBD2 (5 bases). The CDR3 loop spans 14 amino acids. Trimming took 0 bases from V and 9 from J, leaving 12 bases between them. CDR1 is PRHDT and CDR2 is FYEKMQ in the germline V gene (reference sequence). CDR3 protein: CASSLGRESLIQYF. CDR3 sequence (DNA): TGTGCCAGCAGCTTAGGGAGGGAGAGCCTCATTCAGTACTTC.

The rearrangement uses TRBV4-3 and TRBJ2-7, with no clear D. The CDR3 spans 14 residues. The germline gives CDR1 LGHNA, CDR2 YSLEER. The V gene lost 0 bases and the J gene lost 3 bases, with 9 bases spanning the gap. Here the CDR3 DNA reads TGCGCCAGCAGCCAAGAGGTTCCCAGCTACGAGCAGTACTTC. It specifies CASSQEVPSYEQYF.

CDR3 sequence reads: CASSPGDGRPYEQYF. As DNA, the CDR3 is TGTGCCAGCAGCCCCGGGGATGGGAGGCCCTACGAGCAGTACTTC. The chain recombines TRBV13 with TRBJ2-7; a possible D gene is TRBD2 (6 bases). This CDR3 is built from 15 residues. Between the trimmed V and J ends, which lost 5 bases and 2 bases, there was a span of 16 bases. CDR1 and CDR2 (germline): PRHDT, FYEKMQ (reference sequence).

The V and J genes are TRBV9 and TRBJ2-7; tentatively, D is TRBD1 (6 bases). Germline V gives CDR1 SGDLS, CDR2 YYNGEE. This CDR3 region has 15 residues. V was clipped by 5 bases and J by 2 bases, with 17 bases between them. CDR3 bases: TGTGCCAGCAGTGAAGCCACAGGGTCCCCCTACGAGCAGTACTTC. It encodes CASSEATGSPYEQYF. The entire variable domain, with the rest obtained from reference TRBV9 and TRBJ2-7, is as follows: DSGVTQTPKHLITATGQRVTLRCSPRSGDLSVYWYQQSLDQGLQFLIQYYNGEERAKGNILERFSAQQFPDLHSELNLSSLELGDSALYFCASSEATGSPYEQYFGPGTRLTVT.